This TCR beta chain was sequenced for a study of cytomegalovirus exposure and HLA in healthy donors. Of note for this clone: Its antigen is unidentified. The sample contains more than one DNA sequence encoding this CDR3.

The germline V gene has CDR1 SGHNT and CDR2 YYREEE (reference sequence). V shed 0 bases and J 5 bases; nucleotides not matched to a gene: 4. CDR3 length: 15 amino acids. Study results and limitations: Roughly even sequencing depth across donors was the assumption behind the presence/absence analyses.

PCR used 60 Vbeta primers and 13 Jbeta primers. Only in-frame clones appear in the TCRdb table, and some are missing; sequencing was by immunoSEQ multiplex PCR. The sample yields 150,000 to 250,000 clones, 82% seen once. Specimen: PBMCs. The chain links TRBV5-4 to TRBJ2-1; 8 positions match TRBD2. The clonotype originates from a boy younger than 10 in good health and CMV-seronegative. The CDR3 DNA is TGTGCCAGCAGCTTGGGCGGGGGGCGCGACAATGAGCAGTTCTTC. As protein: CASSLGGGRDNEQFF.